What follows describes a single T cell receptor beta chain. Its antigen is as yet unknown. Sequenced by immunoSEQ multiplex PCR; TCRdb stores in-frame clones only, minus some. The sample carries some 25,000 clones, about nine tenths recorded once. Trimming removed 2 bases at V and 3 bases at J, with 11 bases between. The germline CDR1 and CDR2 sequences are SGHRS and YFSETQ. The CDR3 runs 14 residues. This entry is derived from a study of untreated major depressive disorder. Study-wide findings and caveats: Differences in TRBV25-01 and TRBV02-01 usage did not reach significance. TRBV05-01 (Vbeta 5.1) usage was higher in CD4+ T cells of depressed patients than controls. Private clones made up every subject's top five TRBV05-01 clones.

The TCR sequence derives from a woman in her twenties or thirties with major depressive disorder. V gene TRBV5-1 combines with J gene TRBJ1-1, with D possibly TRBD1 on 6 matching bases. Sequencing input: CD4+ T cells from PBMCs. Written as DNA, the CDR3 is TGCGCCAGCAGCTTAGGCACAGGGTACACTGAAGCTTTCTTT. Its translation is CASSLGTGYTEAFF.